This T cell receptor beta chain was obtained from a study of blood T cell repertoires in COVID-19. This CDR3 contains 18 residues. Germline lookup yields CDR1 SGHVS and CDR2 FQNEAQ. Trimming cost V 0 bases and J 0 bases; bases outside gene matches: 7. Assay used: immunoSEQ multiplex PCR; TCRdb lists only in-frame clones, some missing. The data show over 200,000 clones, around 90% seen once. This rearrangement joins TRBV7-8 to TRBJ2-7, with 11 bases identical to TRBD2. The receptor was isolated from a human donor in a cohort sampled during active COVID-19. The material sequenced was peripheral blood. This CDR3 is CASSLAPSGLAVSYEQYF. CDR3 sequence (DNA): TGTGCCAGCAGCTTAGCGCCCTCGGGACTAGCGGTCTCCTACGAGCAGTACTTC.